These 12 T cell receptor beta chains were all obtained from the same sample, sequenced in a study of OX40 agonist ivuxolimab in advanced cancers. Profiling relied on immunoSEQ multiplex PCR, and the TCRdb table lists in-frame clones only, not all of them. The sample has about 81,000 clones, more than 75% seen once; the top ten hold around 0.5%. Here the sequenced sample was CD4+ or CD8+ T cells sorted from blood, taken in a trial of the OX40 agonist ivuxolimab. These TCRs come from an adult with an advanced solid tumor such as melanoma, head and neck, liver or kidney cancer.

The V gene is TRBV9, the J gene TRBJ2-2; no firm D call. Germline V CDR1 and CDR2: SGDLS, YYNGEE. The CDR3 totals 16 residues. V was clipped by 0 bases and J by 6 bases, with 15 bases between them. In nucleotides, the CDR3 is TGTGCCAGCAGCGTAGGTTGGGGAAATCGGGCCGGGGAGCTGTTTTTT. This sequence encodes CASSVGWGNRAGELFF.

The chain has TRBV7-9 and TRBJ2-5; D may correspond to TRBD1 or TRBD2 (5 bases each). Germline CDR1 and CDR2: SEHNR and FQNEAQ (reference sequence). The V and J ends lost 5 bases and 2 bases respectively, with 12 bases between them. The CDR3 sequence is 14 residues long. In DNA, the CDR3 is TGTGCCAGCAGCCGTTTTGAGGGGCAAGAGACCCAGTACTTC. This encodes CASSRFEGQETQYF.

This clone was observed a few times. This chain connects TRBV11-1 to TRBJ2-4, with 8 nucleotides matching TRBD1. Germline CDR1 is SGHAT and CDR2 is FQDESV (reference sequence). J gave up 0 bases and V 4 bases, and 8 bases lay outside the gene matches. The CDR3 spans 17 residues. The CDR3 reads CASSSSGGRGAKNIQYF. Written as DNA, the CDR3 is TGTGCCAGCAGCTCCTCAGGGGGCAGGGGAGCCAAAAACATTCAGTACTTC. Full variable domain (remainder filled in from reference TRBV11-1 and TRBJ2-4): EAEVAQSPRYKITEKSQAVAFWCDPISGHATLYWYRQILGQGPELLVQFQDESVVDDSQLPKDRFSAERLKGVDSTLKIQPAELGDSAMYLCASSSSGGRGAKNIQYFGAGTRLSVL.

The rearrangement uses TRBV5-1 and TRBJ2-5; tentatively, D is TRBD1 (5 bases). The V end was cut by 5 bases, the J end by 4 bases, with 15 bases between. In germline, CDR1 is SGHRS, CDR2 YFSETQ. CDR3 size: 14 residues. Here the CDR3 DNA reads TGCGCCAGCAGTGAGGTAGGGGTGGGAGAGACCCAGTACTTC. Translated: CASSEVGVGETQYF. Filled out from reference TRBV5-1 and TRBJ2-5, the complete variable domain reads KAGVTQTPRYLIKTRGQQVTLSCSPISGHRSVSWYQQTPGQGLQFLFEYFSETQRNKGNFPGRFSGRQFSNSRSEMNVSTLELGDSALYLCASSEVGVGETQYFGPGTRLLVL.

The chain is built from TRBV4-2 and TRBJ1-1; D unresolved. The V end was cut by 1 base, the J end by 4 bases, with 13 bases between. The CDR3 totals 15 residues. Germline values: CDR1 LGHNA, CDR2 YNFKEQ. This chain's CDR3 is CASSQVIIGGTEAFF. DNA for the CDR3: TGTGCCAGCAGCCAAGTAATAATCGGTGGCACTGAAGCTTTCTTT.

Of note for this clone: Given the absence of the conserved phenylalanine or tryptophan at the CDR3 end, a read error is likely. V and J are TRBV19 and TRBJ1-6; D is undetermined. The V gene lost 7 bases and the J gene lost 5 bases, with 9 bases spanning the gap. CDR1 LNHDA and CDR2 SQIVND come from the germline V gene (reference sequence). The length of the CDR3 is 13 residues. The CDR3 DNA sequence: TGTGCCAGTAAAGCAGGCGATAATTCACCCCTCCACCTT. Translated, it gives CASKAGDNSPLHL.

This chain connects TRBV7-9 to TRBJ1-1; TRBD1 matches at 10 bases. This CDR3 comprises 14 residues. CDR1 SEHNR and CDR2 FQNEAQ come from the germline V gene (reference sequence). Trimming cost V 5 bases and J 5 bases; bases outside gene matches: 5. CDR3 coding DNA: TGTGCCAGCAGCCCCCGGACAGGGGGTACTGAAGCTTTCTTT. Its translation: CASSPRTGGTEAFF. Full variable domain (outside the CDR3, taken from reference TRBV7-9 and TRBJ1-1): DTGVSQNPRHKITKRGQNVTFRCDPISEHNRLYWYRQTLGQGPEFLTYFQNEAQLEKSRLLSDRFSAERPKGSFSTLEIQRTEQGDSAMYLCASSPRTGGTEAFFGQGTRLTVV.

The V call is TRBV15, the J call TRBJ1-1, with no clear D. Germline V gene lookup returns CDR1 LNHNV and CDR2 YYDKDF (reference sequence). The CDR3 is 14 residues long. V lost 1 base to trimming and J lost 1 base, with 7 bases between them. CDR3 protein: CATSRGGENTEAFF. In DNA form, the CDR3 reads TGTGCCACCAGCAGAGGCGGGGAGAACACTGAAGCTTTCTTT.

The chain links TRBV7-9 to TRBJ1-2, with TRBD1 matching 9 bases. Germline V gene data show CDR1 as SEHNR and CDR2 as FQNEAQ (reference sequence). Trimming took 4 bases from V and 7 from J; bases not matched to a gene: 13. This CDR3 comprises 16 residues. CDR3 protein: CASSSFLGTGSGGYTF. The CDR3 nucleotides are TGTGCCAGCAGCTCCTTCCTGGGGACAGGGAGTGGTGGCTACACCTTC.

This chain connects TRBV7-6 to TRBJ1-1; TRBD1 agrees at 7 bases. The CDR3 length is 15 residues. Trimming removed 5 bases from V and 2 bases from J; junction bases left unmatched: 8. Germline loops: CDR1 SGHVS, CDR2 FNYEAQ. The chain's CDR3 is CASSRGDRKNTEAFF. CDR3 sequence (DNA): TGTGCCAGCAGCCGGGGGGACAGAAAAAACACTGAAGCTTTCTTT.

The chain combines TRBV4-1 with TRBJ2-1, with D hard to call. The length of the CDR3 is 14 residues. V lost 0 bases and J lost 10, with 13 bases in between. CDR1 is MGHRA, CDR2 YSYEKL, per germline. The CDR3 spells CASSQDGSSSEQFF. The CDR3 nucleotides are TGCGCCAGCAGCCAAGACGGGTCAAGCTCGGAGCAGTTCTTC.

The chain couples TRBV10-3 to TRBJ2-2; D unclear. The CDR3 covers 16 residues. Germline V lookup: CDR1 ENHRY, CDR2 SYGVKD. V lost 0 bases and J 0 bases, leaving 8 bases between the germline ends. The CDR3 bases are TGTGCCATCAGTGAGTCGTTAGGGCCGAACACCGGGGAGCTGTTTTTT. Protein product: CAISESLGPNTGELFF.